This T cell receptor beta chain appears in the sequencing data of a study of T cell changes during pregnancy in multiple sclerosis. V was trimmed by 2 bases and J by 5 bases, leaving 7 bases between them. This CDR3 has 12 amino acids. The germline CDR1 and CDR2 sequences are SGHNT and YYREEE (reference sequence). Data came from immunoSEQ multiplex PCR; TCRdb stores just in-frame clones and leaves some out. This table holds roughly 60,000 clones, roughly nine tenths found once. This chain links TRBV5-4 with TRBJ1-1, with D unresolved. This TCR was recovered from a female donor with multiple sclerosis, enrolled in a pregnancy study. The sequencing used CD4+ T cells from peripheral blood mononuclear cells, collected in the first trimester of pregnancy. CDR3 in DNA: TGTGCCAGCAGCTTCCCGGAGACTGAAGCTTTCTTT. It is translated as CASSFPETEAFF. Full variable domain (remainder filled in from reference TRBV5-4 and TRBJ1-1): ETGVTQSPTHLIKTRGQQVTLRCSSQSGHNTVSWYQQALGQGPQFIFQYYREEENGRGNFPPRFSGLQFPNYSSELNVNALELDDSALYLCASSFPETEAFFGQGTRLTVV.